The clone carrying this TCR beta chain was detected only a few times. These data belong to a study of blood T cell repertoires in COVID-19. Study as a whole: T cells, B-cell-depleted T cells, or PBMCs provided the cDNA or gDNA that served as material.

Method: immunoSEQ multiplex PCR; TCRdb's copy keeps in-frame clones and lacks some. Found here are fewer than 200,000 clones, about 88% of them singletons; the top ten hold 1% to 1.2%. Germline CDR1 and CDR2: SGHTA and FQGNSA. The CDR3 loop spans 18 amino acids. J was trimmed by 6 bases and V by 4 bases; bases with no gene match: 13. The chain couples TRBV7-2 to TRBJ2-3; TRBD2 matches 13 bases. Sequencing was performed on peripheral blood. This receptor was taken from a middle-aged man with acute or convalescent COVID-19. DNA of the CDR3: TGTGCCAGCAGCTGGCTCCTAACTAGCGGGGGGGCCGCGGATACGCAGTATTTT. Translated: CASSWLLTSGGAADTQYF.